A single sample gave rise to the 3 T cell receptor beta chains below, sequenced in a study of radiotherapy plus CTLA-4 blockade in lung cancer. The assay was immunoSEQ multiplex PCR, and TCRdb's table has in-frame clones only and misses some. The data contain more than 50,000 clones, around 69% of them singletons. The specimen was peripheral blood, collected from a patient treated with radiotherapy plus ipilimumab. Receptors originate from a human donor with non-small cell lung cancer who had a complete response to radiotherapy plus ipilimumab.

The chain links TRBV29-1 to TRBJ2-1; 8 bases align to TRBD2. Unmatched junction bases numbered 5, after V lost 5 bases and J lost 2 bases. Germline CDR1 is SQVTM and CDR2 is ANQGSEA. The CDR3 totals 14 residues. The CDR3 protein is CSVLTGGPYNEQFF. The CDR3 nucleotides are TGCAGCGTTTTAACGGGAGGGCCCTACAATGAGCAGTTCTTC.

This chain links TRBV19 with TRBJ2-3, with 7 positions matching TRBD2. After removal of 6 bases from V and 0 bases from J, the junction contained 6 bases not matched to a gene. This CDR3 is built from 15 residues. The germline CDR1 and CDR2 sequences are LNHDA and SQIVND (reference sequence). The CDR3 sequence is CASSTLAVSTDTQYF. In DNA, the CDR3 is TGTGCCAGTAGCACTCTAGCGGTTAGCACAGATACGCAGTATTTT. Complete variable domain (other parts from reference TRBV19 and TRBJ2-3): DGGITQSPKYLFRKEGQNVTLSCEQNLNHDAMYWYRQDPGQGLRLIYYSQIVNDFQKGDIAEGYSVSREKKESFPLTVTSAQKNPTAFYLCASSTLAVSTDTQYFGPGTRLTVL.

This rearrangement joins TRBV6-5 to TRBJ2-7; 8 bases align to TRBD2. Germline values: CDR1 MNHEY, CDR2 SVGAGI. V shed 4 bases, J shed 0 bases, and the junction held 5 bases outside the gene matches. This CDR3 contains 15 residues. The CDR3 DNA reads TGTGCCAGCAGTTCGAGCGGGAGTTACTCCTACGAGCAGTACTTC. This codes for CASSSSGSYSYEQYF.